This TCR beta chain was captured in a study of blood T cell repertoires in COVID-19. Background on the study: Samples of COVID-19 (acute and convalescent) were obtained from the United States, Italy and Spain.

Assay: immunoSEQ multiplex PCR; the TCRdb copy retains only in-frame clones and omits some. This sample yields more than 300,000 clones, of which 70% to 90% are seen a single time; around 6% belongs to the top ten. With regard to this clone: At the DNA level, this CDR3 is encoded by other sequences in the same sample as well.

The V end lost 0 bases, the J end lost 1 base, and 7 bases lay between the germline ends. From germline, CDR1 is SGHRS and CDR2 YFSETQ. This CDR3 contains 14 residues. Participant-given clinical history determined each cohort assignment. The chain joins TRBV5-1 to TRBJ1-1, with D tentatively TRBD1 (5 bases). This receptor was taken from a woman in her thirties who had recovered from COVID-19. Specimen: PBMCs or T cells enriched from blood (not recorded which). The CDR3 region is CASSLGTGNTEAFF. The DNA for the CDR3 is TGCGCCAGCAGCTTGGGTACAGGGAACACTGAAGCTTTCTTT.